The T cell receptor beta chain described here comes from a study of identical twins. This CDR3 comprises 17 residues. Germline lookup yields CDR1 DFQATT and CDR2 SNEGSKA (reference sequence). The germline V and J ends were trimmed by 6 bases and 0 bases, with 18 bases remaining between them. From the 5' RACE reads, TCRdb called clonotypes with MiXCR, one entry per CDR3 protein. This sample yields 450,000 or so distinct CDR3 sequences, of which more than 20% are seen a single time; about 2.9% belongs to the top ten. This clonotype has more than one count but fewer than ten. In addition, the sample was reused for a study of T cells expressing NK-cell markers.

The genes are TRBV20-1 and TRBJ2-6; a possible D gene is TRBD1 (5 bases). The receptor comes from a woman under 30 in good health. Sequenced material: CD4+ T cells sorted from blood. CDR3 region: CSAVRILDISGANVLTF. In nucleotides, the CDR3 is TGCAGTGCCGTCCGAATCTTGGACATCTCTGGGGCCAACGTCCTGACTTTC.